One and the same sample provided the 11 T cell receptor beta chains below, sequenced in a study of memory CD4+ T cells and cytomegalovirus serostatus. The sort gate was single viable CD3+CD4+CD8-CD45RO+ cells for memory CD4+ T cells. The table came from immunoSEQ multiplex PCR; TCRdb's copy has only in-frame clones and leaves some out. The data contain some 73,000 clones, around 80% of them singletons. The sample was memory CD4+ T cells from blood. The receptor set was obtained from an adult in good health and CMV-seropositive.

V usage is TRBV21-1 and J usage is TRBJ1-2; the table's TRBD1 call for D was not verified on the DNA. TRBV21-1 is a pseudogene. This CDR3 has 14 residues. The CDR3 bases are TGTGCCAGCAGCCTCCCGGACAGATTCTATGGCTACACCTTC. It translates to CASSLPDRFYGYTF.

The gene calls are TRBV6-6 and TRBJ1-1; D is undetermined. The CDR3 totals 13 residues. Trimming left V 5 bases short and J 0 bases short, with 7 bases between. Germline CDR1 is MNHNY and CDR2 is SVGAGI (reference sequence). The CDR3 protein is CASSRVLNTEAFF. The CDR3 DNA reads as TGTGCCAGCAGTCGGGTTCTGAACACTGAAGCTTTCTTT.

The gene calls are TRBV25-1 and TRBJ2-3; D unresolved. V was pared by 4 bases and J by 3 bases, with 8 bases between. The germline V gene has CDR1 MGHDK and CDR2 SYGVNS. The CDR3 has 13 amino acids. The CDR3 is CASSVPRTDTQYF. In DNA, the CDR3 is TGTGCCAGCAGTGTACCTAGAACAGATACGCAGTATTTT.

The chain is built from TRBV2 and TRBJ1-1; D not certain. Per the germline V gene, CDR1 is SNHLY and CDR2 is FYNNEI. V lost 3 bases, J lost 7 bases, and 6 bases lay in between. CDR3 length: 11 residues. In nucleotides, the CDR3 is TGTGCCAGCAGTGAGCGGTATGAAGCTTTCTTT. Its protein product is CASSERYEAFF.

This clone was seen just once. This sequence joins TRBV7-2 and TRBJ2-2, with 8 bases that match TRBD1. Germline CDR1 reads SGHTA; CDR2 reads FQGNSA. This CDR3 has 15 amino acids. J was trimmed by 3 bases and V by 5 bases; bases with no gene match: 5. The CDR3 sequence: CASSPTTGDTGELFF. As DNA, the CDR3 is TGTGCCAGCAGCCCGACGACAGGGGACACCGGGGAGCTGTTTTTT.

CDR3 coding DNA: TGTGCCAGCAGCTTTTACCGGGGGCAGCCCCAGCATTTT. This encodes CASSFYRGQPQHF. This chain uses TRBV11-2 with TRBJ1-5; possible D gene TRBD1, 5 bases. The CDR3 consists of 13 residues. CDR1 and CDR2 (germline): SGHAT, FQNNGV. V was pared by 3 bases and J by 7 bases, with 10 bases between.

The chain couples TRBV18 to TRBJ1-1, with a weak D call TRBD1 (6 bases). This CDR3 region has 13 residues. CDR1 KGHSH and CDR2 LQKENI come from the germline V gene. V was clipped by 1 base and J by 5 bases, with 8 bases between them. CDR3 protein: CASSPQGGTEAFF. The CDR3 DNA is TGTGCCAGCTCACCACAGGGGGGGACTGAAGCTTTCTTT.

The chain is built from TRBV6-1 and TRBJ2-7; D gene unclear. V lost 7 bases, J lost 1 base, and 14 bases lay in between. The CDR3 consists of 14 residues. The germline gives CDR1 MNHNS, CDR2 SASEGT. The CDR3 DNA follows: TGTGCCAGCACCTCGGATCTCAGGTCCTACGAGCAGTACTTC. It is translated as CASTSDLRSYEQYF.

This sequence joins TRBV10-3 and TRBJ1-5; D not resolved. Germline V CDR1 and CDR2: ENHRY, SYGVKD. Trimming stripped 5 bases from V and 4 bases from J, with 15 bases between. This CDR3 comprises 15 residues. CDR3 residues: CAISPSMEWNQPQHF. The CDR3 DNA reads TGTGCCATCAGTCCCTCAATGGAGTGGAATCAGCCCCAGCATTTT.

The chain employs TRBV5-8 and TRBJ2-7; D perhaps matches TRBD2 (5 bases). Germline CDR1 and CDR2: SGHTS and YDEGEE. CDR3 length equals 17 residues. Trimming stripped 6 bases from V and 2 bases from J, with 24 bases between. The DNA for the CDR3 is TGTGCCAGCACCGTTGCGGACTCCAGGCTTAAACCCTACGAGCAGTACGTC. This gives the protein CASTVADSRLKPYEQYV.

This clone showed up just a few times. This chain links TRBV9 with TRBJ2-1, with TRBD1 as a possible D gene (5 bases). Per the germline V gene, CDR1 is SGDLS and CDR2 is YYNGEE. The length of the CDR3 is 15 residues. Trimming took off 4 bases at V and 2 bases at J, with 13 bases between the two ends. This chain's CDR3 is CASSFVGHPYNEQFF. CDR3 DNA sequence: TGTGCCAGCAGCTTTGTTGGACACCCCTACAATGAGCAGTTCTTC.